This T cell receptor (beta chain) was captured in a study of patients and donors after allogeneic stem cell transplantation. TCRdb reprocessed the RT-PCR reads with MiXCR, giving one entry per CDR3 protein. The sample contains tens of thousands of distinct CDR3 sequences, roughly 29% of which appear only once. The TCR sequence derives from a human donor who was either an allogeneic HSCT recipient or a stem cell or donor lymphocyte infusion donor (not recorded which). It is not recorded whose cells these are; they may come from a transplant donor. The sample comprised blood, either unsorted or a sorted T cell fraction (not recorded which).

Here the CDR3 DNA reads TGTGCCAGCAGTTTCTTCGCTAGCACAGATACGCAGTATTTT. Translating gives CASSFFASTDTQYF. This sequence joins TRBV12-3 or TRBV12-4 and TRBJ2-3; no definite D call. There are 14 residues in the CDR3. V was pared by 3 bases and J by 0 bases, with 7 bases between.